This TCR beta chain comes out of a study of radiation and T cells in renal cell carcinoma (dated by TCRdb to 2020 to 2021). Broadly, across the study: The samples were obtained from a clinical trial, where primary renal cell carcinomas were treated with 15 Gy stereotactic body radiation therapy and then removed by nephrectomy 4 weeks afterward. In total, about 51 samples underwent TCR beta sequencing: about 25 tumors plus 27 peripheral blood samples. Across all 55 or so samples, 4,016,671 unique CDR3 nucleotide sequences, encoding about 2,700,000 unique CDR3 amino acid sequences, were identified.

Study-wide findings and limitations: Top tumor clonotypes rose in blood from baseline to 2 weeks post-radiation, then contracted by 4 weeks, suggesting transient expansion of tumor-resident clones. Dynamics of the blood repertoire were not tracked past 4 weeks after treatment. Because pretreatment tumor biopsies were not available, the baseline intratumoral presence of clonotypes could not be determined. The single-armed trial design could not address effects of radiation dose or scheduling on the TCR repertoire.

On this clone: Its antigen target is currently unknown. The input lacks base qualities; no much larger clone sits a single base away.

In the germline V gene (reference sequence), CDR1 corresponds to MNHEY and CDR2 to SMNVEV. V loses 5 bases of germline sequence and J loses 0 bases, and the interval between the two ends is 8 bases. The CDR3 numbers 14 residues from cysteine through phenylalanine. Only CDR3 DNA is held: 42 bases, read in frame from base 1. The immunoSEQ kit was used, according to the manufacturer's recommendations, to generate TCR beta libraries from genomic DNA. Library preparation used a first multiplex PCR with proprietary primers, then a second PCR adding unique barcodes, with bead cleanups after each round. A positive control reaction and a negative control reaction, both provided in the kit, were run with every batch of samples. The final libraries were assessed on an Agilent 4200 TapeStation D1000 ScreenTape, pooled by volume, and quantified by qPCR. Sequencing was performed on an Illumina NextSeq500 using a MidOutput 150-cycle cartridge, with 156 Read1 cycles, 15 Index1 cycles, and the kit custom primers. The pooled library was loaded at approximately 0.99 pM, and roughly 20% PhiX control was spiked in. Under the source paper's analysis protocol: Vendor-processed data were analyzed in R, with a clonotype defined as all T cells sharing the same CDR3 nucleotide sequence. In the clone abundance analyses, frequencies in each sample were normalized to that sample's 10,000 most abundant clones. Public T cell clones, averaging fewer than five per sample, were removed before analysis. Tumor-enriched and baseline blood-enriched clonotypes were defined by at least a 32-fold difference in abundance between compartments. A beta-binomial differential abundance model was applied to find clonotypes that expanded or contracted between blood time points. Similarity between tumor and blood repertoires was quantified using the Baroni-Urbani and Buser coefficient, and groups were compared with two-tailed Wilcoxon tests in R. Not all clones reach the TCRdb copy of this immuneACCESS table, which keeps in-frame sequences only. Checked studies attribute under half of the gap to unresolved V genes and leave the rest unexplained. The D gene and trimming were derived from the DNA, and the V and J assignments and clone size from that table. The sample table shows 100,000 to 150,000 clones, and around 81% are seen once. The ten largest account for under 6.5% of the sample.

The sample's time point, from its label and the paper: blood 2 weeks post-SBRT. This specimen's treatment or condition label, per the study, means: 15 Gy SBRT to primary tumor, nephrectomy 4 weeks later. To track tumor-enriched clonotypes, serial peripheral blood was sampled from radiation-treated patients at baseline and at 2 weeks and 4 weeks after SBRT. Every patient had renal cell carcinoma of clear cell pathology. Genomic DNA for TCR sequencing was prepared using the QIAamp DNA Blood Mini Kit (Qiagen). Only samples passing all quality control checks were included in the analyses. This TCR came from a man aged 45-65 years with renal cell carcinoma. The sequence is built from TRBV27 and TRBJ1-3; the D gene is perhaps TRBD1, on 5 matching bases. The source was blood, collected from a patient whose treatment included radiotherapy and nephrectomy. CDR3 region: CASSIRGSGNTIYF. The bases read TGTGCCAGCAGTATAAGGGGCTCTGGAAACACCATATATTTT.